This T cell receptor (beta chain) was sequenced for a study of blood T cell repertoires in COVID-19. For the study at large: Samples taken during acute and convalescent COVID-19 were collected in the United States, Italy and Spain. The cDNA or gDNA used as material had been derived from T cells, B-cell-depleted T cells, or PBMCs.

Donors were grouped by their self-reported clinical history. Recovered participants had two consecutive negative NP/OP PCR tests, healthcare professional clearance, or symptom resolution. Using immunoSEQ multiplex PCR, the repertoire was profiled, and TCRdb retains in-frame clones only, with some absent. The sample includes under 300,000 clones, 88% seen only once; the top ten take approximately 1%. The CDR3 has 15 amino acids. Trimming at V came to 3 bases and at J to 5 bases, leaving 7 bases not matched to a gene. Germline CDR1 and CDR2: MRHNA and SNTAGT. In this sample, this clone turned up once. V and J are TRBV6-4 and TRBJ2-1, with TRBD2 matching over 7 bases. This clonotype originated in a woman aged 25 to 45 who had recovered from COVID-19. Material: PBMCs or T cells enriched from blood (not recorded which). The CDR3 reads CASSERLAKDNEQFF. CDR3 nucleotides: TGTGCCAGCAGTGAAAGACTAGCTAAGGACAATGAGCAGTTCTTC.